Included here is one TCR beta chain sequence, with context. Its antigen target is currently unknown. No base quality values were provided; no much bigger clone lies one nucleotide off. TCRbeta CDR3 regions were amplified from genomic DNA using the immunoSEQ Assay, a bias-controlled multiplex PCR. On the study's bioinformatics: Nucleated cell counts per sample were estimated from amplification of reference gene primers within the assay. To quantify the absolute abundance of each unique TCRbeta CDR3 rearrangement, sequence reads were collapsed and filtered. Productive Simpson clonality was computed per sample as the square root of Simpson's diversity index over productive rearrangements. The immuneACCESS repertoire file appears here via TCRdb, limited to in-frame rearrangements. These files lack a portion of the clones; in checked studies, under half of the deficit traces to unresolved V genes, and the cause of the others is not known. V, J and clone size derive from that table, while D and trimming were established from the DNA sequence. This sample is represented by about 98,000 clones; nearly 90% of them were singletons. The ten largest clones capture approximately 4.9% of the sample.

This sample is drawn from a study of blood T cell repertoires in COVID-19 (dated by TCRdb to 2019 to 2021). Regarding the study in general: Samples from collaborators originated in the United States, Italy and Spain and spanned both the acute and convalescent phases of COVID-19. The material from the prospective study consisted of cDNA or gDNA derived from T cells, B-cell-depleted T cells, or PBMCs. The dataset comprised deeply sampled blood TCRbeta repertoires from subjects exposed to, actively infected with, or recovered from COVID-19. A freely available public database, intended as a resource for researchers studying the immune response to SARS-CoV-2, is where the repertoires were released. Samples were obtained from the ongoing ImmuneRACE study (first 160 participants) and from 1,254 subjects provided by 6 global collaborators. The sample metadata nearly always contained a de-identified subject ID, COVID-19 status, age in years and sex. HLA class I and class II types, where available, came from metadata supplied by the sample provider rather than from assay-based typing. The study at large found these results: The amount of clinical and demographic metadata varied by source and participant and was provided uncurated.

Whole blood was collected in K2EDTA tubes by collaborating institutions according to the institutions' own protocols. For TCRbeta analysis, collaborators shipped samples as frozen whole blood, isolated PBMCs, or DNA extracted from either of those sample types. The specimen was peripheral blood. This receptor was obtained from a man in his sixties or seventies with acute or convalescent COVID-19.

The sequence in DNA is TGCGCCAGCAGTTCTACACAGGGGCGCGGGGAGCTGTTTTTT. Its protein is CASSSTQGRGELFF. Rearrangement joined TRBV5-1 to TRBJ2-2, and 7 bases in between align with TRBD1. Unmatched junction bases come to 8, with V trimmed by 5 bases and J by 7 bases. CDR1 and CDR2, looked up from the germline V gene, are SGHRS and YFSETQ. Counted from cysteine to phenylalanine, this CDR3 has 14 amino acids. The retained sequence is limited to the CDR3, 42 bases, with the frame set at the first base.